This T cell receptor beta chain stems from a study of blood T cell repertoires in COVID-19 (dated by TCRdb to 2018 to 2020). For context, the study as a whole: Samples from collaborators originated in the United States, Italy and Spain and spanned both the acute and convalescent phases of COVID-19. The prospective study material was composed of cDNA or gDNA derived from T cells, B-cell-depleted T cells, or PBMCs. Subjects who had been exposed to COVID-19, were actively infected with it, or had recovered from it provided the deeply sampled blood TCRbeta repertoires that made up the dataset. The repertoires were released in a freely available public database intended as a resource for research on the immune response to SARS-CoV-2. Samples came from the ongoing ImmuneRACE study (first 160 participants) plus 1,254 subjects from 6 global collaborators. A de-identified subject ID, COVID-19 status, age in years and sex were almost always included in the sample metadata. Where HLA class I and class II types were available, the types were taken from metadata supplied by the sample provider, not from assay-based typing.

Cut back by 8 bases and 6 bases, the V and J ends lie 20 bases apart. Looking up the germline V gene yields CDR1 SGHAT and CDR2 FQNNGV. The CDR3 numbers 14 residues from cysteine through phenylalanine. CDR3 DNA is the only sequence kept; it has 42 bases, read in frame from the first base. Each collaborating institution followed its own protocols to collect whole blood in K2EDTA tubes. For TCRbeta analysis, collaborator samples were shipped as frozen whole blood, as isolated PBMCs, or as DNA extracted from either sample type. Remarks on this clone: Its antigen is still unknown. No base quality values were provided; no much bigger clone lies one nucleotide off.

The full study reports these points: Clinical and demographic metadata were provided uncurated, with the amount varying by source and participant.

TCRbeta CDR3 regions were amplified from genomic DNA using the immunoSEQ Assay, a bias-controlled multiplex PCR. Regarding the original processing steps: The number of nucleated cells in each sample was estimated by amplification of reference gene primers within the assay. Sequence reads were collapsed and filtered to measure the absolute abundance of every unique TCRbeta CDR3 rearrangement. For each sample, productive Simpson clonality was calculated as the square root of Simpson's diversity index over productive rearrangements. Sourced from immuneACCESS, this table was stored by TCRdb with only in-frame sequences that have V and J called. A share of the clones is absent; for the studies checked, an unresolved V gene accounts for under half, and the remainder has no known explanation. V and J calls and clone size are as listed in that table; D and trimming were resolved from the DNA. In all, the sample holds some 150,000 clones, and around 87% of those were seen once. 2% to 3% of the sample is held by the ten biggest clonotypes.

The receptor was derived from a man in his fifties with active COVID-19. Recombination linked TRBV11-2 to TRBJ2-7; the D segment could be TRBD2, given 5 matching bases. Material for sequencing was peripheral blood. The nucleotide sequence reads TGTGCCAGCGGTCGGGGTTCGGGTAGATTCGAGCAGTACTTC. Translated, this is CASGRGSGRFEQYF.